The 31 T cell receptor beta chains below come from one sample, sequenced in a study of shared clonotypes between healthy human individuals. Profiled with immunoSEQ multiplex PCR; TCRdb holds only in-frame clones, not every one. The table lists about 680,000 clones, around four fifths of them singletons. What was sequenced was memory CD4+ T cells sorted from blood. Subset denoted: CD45RA-negative fraction. These receptors were taken from a woman aged 25-40 years in good health.

The V and J genes are TRBV28 and TRBJ2-7; the D is unclear. With 7 bases removed from V and 7 bases from J, the gap between germline ends came to 14 bases. Germline lookup yields CDR1 MDHEN and CDR2 SYDVKM. This CDR3 spans 12 amino acids. The CDR3 sequence is CASNLDLREQYF. CDR3 nucleotides: TGTGCCAGCAATTTGGACCTACGGGAGCAGTACTTC.

This clone was counted once. This chain links TRBV28 with TRBJ1-2; TRBD1 aligns across 12 bases. This CDR3 comprises 19 residues. Trimming took 5 bases from V and 4 from J; bases not matched to a gene: 17. CDR1 is MDHEN and CDR2 is SYDVKM in the germline V gene. The CDR3 sequence: CASSPPSSGQGAVFYGYTF. CDR3 sequence (DNA): TGTGCCAGCAGTCCCCCTTCATCGGGACAGGGGGCTGTGTTCTATGGCTACACCTTC.

The V gene is TRBV2, the J gene TRBJ2-7; weak D call: TRBD2 (6 bases). Trimming cost V 4 bases and J 9 bases, with 10 bases left between them. Germline V gene data show CDR1 as SNHLY and CDR2 as FYNNEI. This CDR3 is 11 amino acids long. CDR3 coding DNA: TGTGCCAGCAGTGGCCCGGGGGTGCAGTACTTC. This sequence encodes CASSGPGVQYF.

The rearrangement links TRBV19 to TRBJ1-5, with TRBD1 identical over 8 bases. This CDR3 has 16 residues. CDR1 is LNHDA and CDR2 is SQIVND in the germline V gene (reference sequence). V shed 3 bases, J shed 4 bases, and the junction held 8 bases outside the gene matches. The CDR3 protein is CASSIWAGGVNQPQHF. The CDR3, as DNA: TGTGCCAGTAGTATTTGGGCAGGGGGCGTAAATCAGCCCCAGCATTTT.

The chain links TRBV30 to TRBJ1-5; D not certain. V lost 1 base, J lost 5 bases, and 6 bases lay in between. This CDR3 comprises 12 residues. The germline CDR1 and CDR2 sequences are GTSNPN and SVGIG (reference sequence). CDR3 nucleotides: TGTGCCTGGAGTGGGGTGGATCAGCCCCAGCATTTT. Its protein is CAWSGVDQPQHF.

This clone was picked up a small number of times. The chain carries TRBV9 and TRBJ1-1; no clear D. CDR3 length equals 13 residues. Trimming stripped 1 base from V and 2 bases from J, with 6 bases between. Germline lookup yields CDR1 SGDLS and CDR2 YYNGEE. The CDR3 protein is CASSVFENTEAFF. In nucleotides, the CDR3 is TGTGCCAGCAGCGTATTTGAAAACACTGAAGCTTTCTTT.

Regarding this clone: Being one base from a much bigger clone, this may be a read error. This CDR3 is CASSLVGNQPQHF. In DNA, the CDR3 is TGTGCCAGCAGCTTAGTAGGGAATCAGCCCCAGCATTTT. The chain is built from TRBV7-8 and TRBJ1-5; D is ambiguous. The CDR3 contains 13 residues. The germline gives CDR1 SGHVS, CDR2 FQNEAQ. V lost 1 base and J 4 bases, leaving 5 bases between the germline ends.

In this sample, this clone turned up a few times. This sequence joins TRBV5-6 and TRBJ1-5; perhaps TRBD1 as D (6 bases). V shed 3 bases and J shed 7 bases, with 14 bases lying between them. CDR1 and CDR2 from the germline V gene are SGHDT and YYEEEE. The CDR3 length is 14 residues. The CDR3, as DNA: TGTGCCAGCAGCTCTTTCGACGGGGGCCAGCCCCAGCATTTT. Its translation is CASSSFDGGQPQHF.

The V and J genes are TRBV29-1 and TRBJ2-1; 12 bases agree with TRBD2. The CDR3 contains 14 residues. V lost 6 bases and J lost 4; bases outside the gene matches: 4. Germline V lookup: CDR1 SQVTM, CDR2 ANQGSEA. The chain's CDR3 is CSVRTSGDYNEQFF. DNA of the CDR3: TGCAGCGTCCGGACTAGCGGGGATTACAATGAGCAGTTCTTC.

V gene TRBV28 combines with J gene TRBJ2-7, with 7 bases lining up with TRBD1. Looked up from germline, CDR1 is MDHEN and CDR2 is SYDVKM. CDR3 length equals 22 residues. V trimming: 1 base; J trimming: 2 bases; junction bases outside the gene matches: 26. This CDR3 is CASSLYYDPRRARGIEAYEQYF. The CDR3 DNA reads as TGTGCCAGCAGTTTATATTACGACCCTCGTCGTGCCAGGGGGATAGAGGCCTACGAGCAGTACTTC.

The chain has TRBV4-2 and TRBJ2-1; 12 nucleotides agree with TRBD2. The V gene end was trimmed by 2 bases and the J gene end by 0 bases; junction bases not matched to a gene: 2. Per the germline V gene, CDR1 is LGHNA and CDR2 is YNFKEQ. The CDR3 is 17 amino acids. The CDR3 spells CASSQRLAGASYNEQFF. CDR3 DNA sequence: TGTGCCAGCAGCCAACGACTAGCGGGAGCCTCCTACAATGAGCAGTTCTTC.

The rearrangement uses TRBV28 and TRBJ1-2, with 8 bases lining up with TRBD1. CDR1 and CDR2 (germline): MDHEN, SYDVKM. The J segment lost 7 bases and the V segment lost 8 bases, leaving 6 bases of the junction unmatched. The CDR3 is 12 residues long. The CDR3 DNA reads TGTGCCAGCTGGACAGGGAGTTTTGGCTACACCTTC. Translation gives CASWTGSFGYTF.

The chain links TRBV19 to TRBJ2-1, with 9 bases identical to TRBD2. The CDR3 runs 18 residues. V shed 4 bases, J shed 9 bases, and the junction held 19 bases outside the gene matches. The germline CDR1 and CDR2 sequences are LNHDA and SQIVND (reference sequence). In DNA, the CDR3 is TGTGCCAGTAGTAAGGATCCCCCCAGCGGGAGGCCCTGGGTTGAGCAGTTCTTC. This gives the protein CASSKDPPSGRPWVEQFF. The whole variable domain, filled in from reference TRBV19 and TRBJ2-1, reads DGGITQSPKYLFRKEGQNVTLSCEQNLNHDAMYWYRQDPGQGLRLIYYSQIVNDFQKGDIAEGYSVSREKKESFPLTVTSAQKNPTAFYLCASSKDPPSGRPWVEQFFGPGTRLTVL.

This clone was seen only a few times. The rearrangement links TRBV6-1 to TRBJ1-2; D is undetermined. V gave up 8 bases and J gave up 4 bases, with 11 bases separating them. From germline, CDR1 is MNHNS and CDR2 SASEGT. The CDR3 is 12 residues long. CDR3 nucleotide sequence: TGTGCCAGCCGCGGGAGTGGCTATGGCTACACCTTC. Its protein product is CASRGSGYGYTF.

The J gene is TRBJ2-7, the V gene TRBV6-1; 9 bases fit TRBD1. V lost 5 bases, J lost 3 bases, and 5 bases stayed unmatched. The germline V gene has CDR1 MNHNS and CDR2 SASEGT. The CDR3 spans 14 residues. CDR3 protein: CASSTGGAVYEQYF. The CDR3 bases are TGTGCCAGCAGTACAGGGGGCGCGGTCTACGAGCAGTACTTC.

The chain couples TRBV7-2 to TRBJ2-1; 11 nucleotides agree with TRBD2. Germline V gene sequence: CDR1 SGHTA, CDR2 FQGNSA. The CDR3 is 15 amino acids. The V and J ends lost 5 bases and 4 bases, in that order; junction bases with no gene match: 4. This chain's CDR3 is CASSATSGGYNEQFF. As DNA, the CDR3 is TGTGCCAGCAGCGCTACTAGCGGGGGATACAATGAGCAGTTCTTC.

As to this clone: One junction end does not reproduce the germline sequence, and a read error may be involved. This rearrangement joins TRBV7-9 to TRBJ2-7, with TRBD2 as a possible D gene (6 bases). Germline CDR1 reads SEHNR; CDR2 reads FQNEAQ (reference sequence). The CDR3 spans 8 residues. In nucleotides, the CDR3 is TGTGCCAGCAGCCCGGGGGACTTC. Translation gives CASSPGDF.

V usage is TRBV6-6 and J usage is TRBJ1-1; TRBD1 might be the D (5 bases). The CDR3 contains 14 residues. The V gene lost 7 bases and the J gene lost 0 bases, with 12 bases spanning the gap. CDR1 is MNHNY and CDR2 is SVGAGI in the germline V gene (reference sequence). CDR3 protein: CASTRDFMNTEAFF. The CDR3 DNA follows: TGTGCCAGCACACGGGACTTCATGAACACTGAAGCTTTCTTT.

This clone turned up a few times. J is TRBJ2-7 and V is TRBV30, with 10 positions matching TRBD2. This CDR3 contains 13 residues. In germline, CDR1 is GTSNPN, CDR2 SVGIG (reference sequence). The J segment lost 6 bases and the V segment lost 5 bases, leaving 7 bases of the junction unmatched. In DNA form, the CDR3 reads TGTGCCTGGCAAACTAGCGGGAAGTCCGAGCAGTACTTC. Its translation: CAWQTSGKSEQYF. The full variable domain, its missing parts supplied by reference TRBV30 and TRBJ2-7, is SQTIHQWPATLVQPVGSPLSLECTVEGTSNPNLYWYRQAAGRGLQLLFYSVGIGQISSEVPQNLSASRPQDRQFILSSKKLLLSDSGFYLCAWQTSGKSEQYFGPGTRLTVT.

The chain carries TRBV5-4 and TRBJ2-6; 8 bases are shared with TRBD1. The CDR3 spans 16 residues. CDR1 is SGHNT and CDR2 is YYREEE in the germline V gene (reference sequence). V dropped 10 bases and J dropped 4; count of bases not matched to a gene: 13. The CDR3 protein is CASRQGPVGGANVLTF. For the CDR3, the DNA is TGTGCCTCCAGACAGGGGCCGGTGGGAGGGGCCAACGTCCTGACTTTC.

The V gene is TRBV28, the J gene TRBJ2-5; tentative D call: TRBD1 (5 bases). The CDR3 extends over 14 amino acids. Germline V gene lookup returns CDR1 MDHEN and CDR2 SYDVKM. Trimming pared 3 bases from V and 2 bases from J, leaving 10 bases between. CDR3 sequence reads: CASSFWSGQETQYF. CDR3 nucleotide sequence: TGTGCCAGCAGTTTCTGGTCAGGGCAAGAGACCCAGTACTTC.

This chain connects TRBV28 to TRBJ1-5; D gene ambiguous. There are 12 residues in the CDR3. The germline CDR1 and CDR2 sequences are MDHEN and SYDVKM. V shed 5 bases and J shed 4 bases, with 6 bases lying between them. CDR3 in amino acids: CASSVQNQPQHF. CDR3 DNA sequence: TGTGCCAGCAGTGTACAGAATCAGCCCCAGCATTTT.

This chain joins TRBV14 and TRBJ2-1; TRBD2 is a possible D gene (5 bases). V was shortened by 1 base and J by 7 bases, with 11 bases between the two germline ends. The germline gives CDR1 SGHDN, CDR2 FVKESK. CDR3 length: 14 residues. This CDR3 reads CASSQGELANEQFF. In DNA, the CDR3 is TGTGCCAGCAGCCAAGGGGAGCTAGCTAATGAGCAGTTCTTC.

This chain uses TRBV6-1 with TRBJ2-7, with D perhaps being TRBD1 or TRBD2 (5 bases each). The germline V gene has CDR1 MNHNS and CDR2 SASEGT. Trimming pared 1 base from V and 6 bases from J, leaving 16 bases between. The CDR3 covers 15 residues. CDR3 residues: CASSEGGADVGEQYF. CDR3 sequence (DNA): TGTGCCAGCAGTGAAGGAGGGGCGGACGTAGGCGAGCAGTACTTC.

This clone was detected only once. The chain links TRBV12-5 to TRBJ2-3; 10 bases match TRBD1. The CDR3 has 15 residues. Germline trimming cut 3 bases from V and 3 bases from J; bases unmatched to any gene: 3. The germline V gene has CDR1 LGHNT and CDR2 FRNRAP. In DNA, the CDR3 is TGTGCTAGTGGTTTCGGGACAGGGGAGACAGATACGCAGTATTTT. It codes for CASGFGTGETDTQYF.

This rearrangement joins TRBV13 to TRBJ2-5; D may match TRBD1 or TRBD2 (5 bases each). Matching the DNA end better, TRBJ2-7 makes the J call doubtful. Germline-derived CDR1 and CDR2 are PRHDT and FYEKMQ (reference sequence). The CDR3 length is 15 residues. CDR3 loop: CASSLGRQGPYEQYF. CDR3 bases: TGTGCCAGCAGCTTAGGTCGGCAGGGACCCTACGAGCAGTACTTC.

DNA for the CDR3: TGTGCCAGCAGACCGACAGGGAAAGCCGGCTACGAGCAGTACTTC. It codes for CASRPTGKAGYEQYF. This chain connects TRBV6-5 to TRBJ2-7; 7 nucleotides line up with TRBD1. The germline CDR1 and CDR2 sequences are MNHEY and SVGAGI. The CDR3 is 15 amino acids. Trimming cost V 6 bases and J 3 bases; bases outside gene matches: 11.

The V and J genes are TRBV10-2 and TRBJ1-1, with D perhaps TRBD1 (6 bases). Trimming pared 2 bases from V and 0 bases from J, leaving 13 bases between. Germline assignment: CDR1 WSHSY and CDR2 SAAADI. CDR3 length: 16 residues. DNA of the CDR3: TGCGCCAGCAGTGAGGTGGACAGACACATGAACACTGAAGCTTTCTTT. This encodes CASSEVDRHMNTEAFF.

The rearrangement joins TRBV6-1 to TRBJ1-4; D is unclear. Germline values: CDR1 MNHNS, CDR2 SASEGT. V dropped 6 bases and J dropped 10 bases, with 21 bases sitting between them. The CDR3 is made up of 15 amino acids. The CDR3 loop is CASSERPQMAGKLFF. The CDR3 DNA is TGTGCCAGCAGCGAAAGACCCCAAATGGCAGGAAAACTGTTTTTT.

The chain has TRBV5-1 and TRBJ2-7; TRBD1 might be the D (6 bases). The CDR3 extends over 13 amino acids. The V and J ends lost 0 bases and 3 bases respectively, with 7 bases between them. Germline assignment: CDR1 SGHRS and CDR2 YFSETQ. This CDR3 is CASSLVQGYEQYF. The CDR3, as DNA: TGCGCCAGCAGCTTGGTACAGGGCTACGAGCAGTACTTC.

The chain is built from TRBV7-8 and TRBJ1-5; 10 positions match TRBD1. This CDR3 spans 14 amino acids. Trimming removed 5 bases from V and 5 bases from J; junction bases left unmatched: 3. Per the germline V gene, CDR1 is SGHVS and CDR2 is FQNEAQ. The CDR3 is CASSRDRGDQPQHF. As DNA, the CDR3 is TGTGCCAGCAGCCGGGACAGGGGAGATCAGCCCCAGCATTTT.